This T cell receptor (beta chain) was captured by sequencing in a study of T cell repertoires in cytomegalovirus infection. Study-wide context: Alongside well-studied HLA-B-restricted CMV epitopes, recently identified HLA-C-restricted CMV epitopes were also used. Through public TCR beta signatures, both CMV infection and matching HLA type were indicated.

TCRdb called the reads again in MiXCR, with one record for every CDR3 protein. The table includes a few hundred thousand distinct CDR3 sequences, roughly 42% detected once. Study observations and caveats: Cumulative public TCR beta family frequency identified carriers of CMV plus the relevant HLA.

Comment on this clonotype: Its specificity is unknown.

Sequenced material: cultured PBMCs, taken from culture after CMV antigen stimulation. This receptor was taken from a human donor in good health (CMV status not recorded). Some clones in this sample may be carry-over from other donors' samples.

DNA of the CDR3: TGTGCCAGCAGCTTGGGAGTTGGCACCTGGGGCTATGGCTACACCTTC. Its translation is CASSLGVGTWGYGYTF. The V gene is TRBV5-4, the J gene TRBJ1-2; D uncertain. The CDR3 is 16 residues long. V lost 0 bases and J 4 bases, leaving 16 bases between the germline ends. The germline gives CDR1 SGHNT, CDR2 YYREEE (reference sequence).